This TCR beta chain was recovered during a study of blood T cell repertoires in COVID-19. Study summary: From the United States, Italy and Spain came samples of acute and convalescent COVID-19. Sources were T cells, B-cell-depleted T cells, or PBMCs; the material itself was cDNA or gDNA.

Profiling relied on immunoSEQ multiplex PCR, and the TCRdb table lists in-frame clones only, not all of them. The sample carries some 240,000 clones, over 70% recorded once. Trimming removed 5 bases at V and 8 bases at J, with 9 bases between. The CDR3 has 11 amino acids. The sequencing sample was made of peripheral blood. V and J are TRBV12-3 or TRBV12-4 and TRBJ1-2; no reliable D call. The sequence derives from a woman aged 65 to 85 with acute or convalescent COVID-19. For the CDR3, the DNA is TGTGCCAGCAGTAATACCCGGGGCTACACCTTC. Translated, it gives CASSNTRGYTF.